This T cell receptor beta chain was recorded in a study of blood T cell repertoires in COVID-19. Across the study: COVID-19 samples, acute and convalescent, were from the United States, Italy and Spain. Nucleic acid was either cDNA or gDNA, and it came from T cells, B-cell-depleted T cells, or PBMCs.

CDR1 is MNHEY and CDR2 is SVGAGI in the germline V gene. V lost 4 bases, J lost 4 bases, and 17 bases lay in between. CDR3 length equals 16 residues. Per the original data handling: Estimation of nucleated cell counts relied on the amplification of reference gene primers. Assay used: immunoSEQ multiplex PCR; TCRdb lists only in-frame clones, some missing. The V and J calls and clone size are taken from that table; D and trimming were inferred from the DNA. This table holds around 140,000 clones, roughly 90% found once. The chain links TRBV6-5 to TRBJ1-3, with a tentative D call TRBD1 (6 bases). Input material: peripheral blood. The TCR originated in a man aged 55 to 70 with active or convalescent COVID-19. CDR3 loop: CASSSRAPGEGNTIYF. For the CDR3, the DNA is TGTGCCAGCAGTTCCAGGGCCCCAGGGGAAGGAAACACCATATATTTT.